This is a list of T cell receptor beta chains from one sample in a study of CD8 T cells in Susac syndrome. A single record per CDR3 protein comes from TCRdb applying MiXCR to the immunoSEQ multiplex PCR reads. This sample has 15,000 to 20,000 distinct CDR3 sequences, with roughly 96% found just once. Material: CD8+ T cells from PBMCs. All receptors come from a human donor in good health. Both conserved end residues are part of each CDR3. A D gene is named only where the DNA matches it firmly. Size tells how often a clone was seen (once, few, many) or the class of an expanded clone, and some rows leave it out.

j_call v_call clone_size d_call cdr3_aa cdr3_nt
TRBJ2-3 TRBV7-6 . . CASSLTPRGTDTQYF TGTGCCAGCAGCTTAACCCCTAGGGGCACAGATACGCAGTATTTT
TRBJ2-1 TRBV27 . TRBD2 CASSPGTSIDEQFF TGTGCCAGCAGTCCCGGGACTAGCATCGATGAGCAGTTCTTC
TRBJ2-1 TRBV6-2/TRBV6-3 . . CASSYSDEQFF TGTGCCAGCAGTTACTCGGACGAGCAGTTCTTC
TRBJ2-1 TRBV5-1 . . CASSLVSGWERLGPDEQFF TGCGCCAGCAGCTTGGTGAGTGGGTGGGAGCGGCTCGGGCCAGATGAGCAGTTCTTC
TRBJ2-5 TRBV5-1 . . CASSRPQEETQYF TGCGCCAGCAGCCGGCCTCAGGAAGAGACCCAGTACTTC
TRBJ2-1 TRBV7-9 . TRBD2 CASRLAGGPGNEQFF TGTGCCAGCAGATTAGCGGGAGGGCCGGGCAATGAGCAGTTCTTC
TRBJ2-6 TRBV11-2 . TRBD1 CASSLVSGGAPPHSGANVLTF TGTGCCAGCAGCTTAGTCTCAGGGGGCGCTCCCCCCCACTCTGGGGCCAACGTCCTGACTTTC
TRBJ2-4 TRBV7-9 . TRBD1 CASSTHWDREKNIQYF TGTGCCAGCAGCACGCATTGGGACAGGGAAAAAAACATTCAGTACTTC
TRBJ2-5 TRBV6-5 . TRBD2 CASSYEAGTSGQQETQYF TGTGCCAGCAGTTACGAGGCCGGGACTAGCGGGCAGCAAGAGACCCAGTACTTC
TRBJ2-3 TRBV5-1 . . CASSLIGGVSTDTQYF TGCGCCAGCAGCTTAATCGGAGGGGTTAGCACAGATACGCAGTATTTT
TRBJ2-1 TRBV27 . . CASSLSGDNEQFF TGTGCCAGCAGTTTATCAGGAGACAATGAGCAGTTCTTC
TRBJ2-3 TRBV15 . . CATSRDGAGGGTDTQYF TGTGCCACCAGCAGAGATGGGGCAGGGGGGGGCACAGATACGCAGTATTTT
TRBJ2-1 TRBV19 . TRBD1 CASSMGQGYNEQFF TGTGCCAGTAGTATGGGACAGGGGTACAATGAGCAGTTCTTC
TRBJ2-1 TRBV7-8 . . CASSLAGSSYNEQFF TGTGCCAGCAGCTTAGCGGGGAGCTCCTACAATGAGCAGTTCTTC
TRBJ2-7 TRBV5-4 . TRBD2 CASSFGAPSGRADEQYF TGTGCCAGCAGCTTCGGGGCCCCTAGCGGGAGGGCCGATGAGCAGTACTTC
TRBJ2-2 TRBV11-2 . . CASSLVSSGELFF TGTGCCAGCAGCTTAGTCTCCTCCGGGGAGCTGTTTTTT
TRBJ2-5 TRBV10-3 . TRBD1 CAISRGQPGETQYF TGTGCCATCAGTCGGGGACAGCCCGGGGAGACCCAGTACTTC
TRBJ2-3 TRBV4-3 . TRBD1 CASSGSGTGDPTDTQYF TGCGCCAGCAGCGGATCCGGGACAGGGGACCCCACAGATACGCAGTATTTT
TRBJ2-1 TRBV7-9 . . CASSFGTNEQFF TGTGCCAGCAGCTTCGGGACGAATGAGCAGTTCTTC
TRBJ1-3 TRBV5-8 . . CASSLVANSGNTIYF TGTGCCAGCAGCTTGGTCGCTAACTCTGGAAACACCATATATTTT
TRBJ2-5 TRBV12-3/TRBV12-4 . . CASSLVQETQYF TGTGCCAGCAGTTTAGTTCAAGAGACCCAGTACTTC
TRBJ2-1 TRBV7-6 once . CASSSAGPGSYNEQFF TGTGCCAGCAGCTCAGCCGGACCCGGCTCCTACAATGAGCAGTTCTTC
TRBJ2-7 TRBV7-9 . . CASSQPLNSYEQYF TGTGCCAGCAGCCAGCCCTTAAACTCCTACGAGCAGTACTTC
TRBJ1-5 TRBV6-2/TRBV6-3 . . CASSTNTYSNQPQHF TGTGCCAGCAGTACCAACACCTATAGCAATCAGCCCCAGCATTTT
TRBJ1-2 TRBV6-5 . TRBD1 CASSPGTGDYTF TGTGCCAGCAGTCCCGGGACAGGGGACTACACCTTC
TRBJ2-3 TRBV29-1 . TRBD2 CSVEDPYSGSRTDTQYF TGCAGCGTTGAAGATCCCTATAGCGGGAGTAGAACAGATACGCAGTATTTT
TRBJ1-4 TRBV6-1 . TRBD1 CASANDRATNEKLFF TGTGCCAGCGCGAACGACAGGGCAACTAATGAAAAACTGTTTTTT
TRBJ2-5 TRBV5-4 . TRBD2 CASSPLAGPQETQYF TGTGCCAGCAGCCCACTAGCGGGGCCACAAGAGACCCAGTACTTC
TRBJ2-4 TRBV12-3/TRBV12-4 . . CASSPDSYPRYF TGTGCCAGCAGTCCCGACAGCTACCCTCGTTACTTC
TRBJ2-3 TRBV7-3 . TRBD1 CASSWDSSTDTQYF TGTGCCAGCAGCTGGGACAGTAGCACAGATACGCAGTATTTT
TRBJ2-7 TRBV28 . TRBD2 CASSVAGDYEQYF TGTGCCAGCAGCGTAGCGGGAGACTACGAGCAGTACTTC
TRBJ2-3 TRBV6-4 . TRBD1 CASSETQGDTQYF TGTGCCAGCAGTGAAACACAGGGGGATACGCAGTATTTT
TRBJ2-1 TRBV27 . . CASSSSVGEQHNEQFF .
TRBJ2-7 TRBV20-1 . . CSARVPDRFYEQYF TGCAGTGCACGGGTCCCCGACAGGTTCTACGAGCAGTACTTC
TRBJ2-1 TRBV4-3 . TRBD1 CASSQDSGQGAGNEQFF TGCGCCAGCAGCCAAGATAGTGGGCAGGGGGCAGGGAATGAGCAGTTCTTC
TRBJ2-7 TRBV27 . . CASSLNRYEQYF TGTGCCAGCAGTTTAAACCGCTACGAGCAGTACTTC
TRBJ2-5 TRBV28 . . CASSYNRVDPQETQYF TGTGCCAGCAGTTATAACAGGGTCGACCCCCAAGAGACCCAGTACTTC
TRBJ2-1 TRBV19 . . CASSIGGDPGSSYNEQFF TGTGCCAGTAGTATAGGGGGTGACCCCGGAAGCTCCTACAATGAGCAGTTCTTC
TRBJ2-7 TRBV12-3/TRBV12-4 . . CASSWAGQSSYEQYF TGTGCCAGCAGCTGGGCGGGACAGAGCTCCTACGAGCAGTACTTC
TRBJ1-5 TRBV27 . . CASSSGTHNNQPQHF TGTGCCAGCAGTTCCGGGACACATAACAATCAGCCCCAGCATTTT
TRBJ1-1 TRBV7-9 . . CASSLAYGYTEAFF TGTGCCAGCAGCTTAGCGTACGGGTACACTGAAGCTTTCTTT
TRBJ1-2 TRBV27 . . CASSLSGAGYTF TGTGCCAGCAGTTTATCCGGGGCCGGCTACACCTTC
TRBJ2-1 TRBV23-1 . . CASSARRPSVGDEQFF TGCGCCAGCAGTGCGCGGCGGCCGAGCGTGGGGGATGAGCAGTTCTTC
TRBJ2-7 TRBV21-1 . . CASSKAQIYEQYF TGTGCCAGCAGCAAAGCGCAAATCTACGAGCAGTACTTC
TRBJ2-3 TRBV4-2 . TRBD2 CASSQEPSGFTDTQYF TGTGCCAGCAGCCAAGAACCTAGCGGGTTCACAGATACGCAGTATTTT
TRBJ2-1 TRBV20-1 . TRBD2 CSARSLAGRINEQFF TGCAGTGCTAGATCACTAGCGGGAAGAATCAATGAGCAGTTCTTC
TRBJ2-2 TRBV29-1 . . CSVEDRDLRGTGELFF TGCAGCGTTGAAGACAGGGATCTTAGGGGCACCGGGGAGCTGTTTTTT
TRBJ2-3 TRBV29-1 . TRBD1 CSARGGRTDTQYF TGCAGCGCCCGAGGGGGCAGGACAGATACGCAGTATTTT
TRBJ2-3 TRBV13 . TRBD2 CASSLGLAGVVGTDTQYF TGTGCCAGCAGCTTAGGGCTAGCGGGAGTCGTAGGAACAGATACGCAGTATTTT
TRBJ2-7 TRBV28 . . CASRPGEGLEQYF TGTGCCAGCAGACCAGGGGAAGGCCTCGAGCAGTACTTC
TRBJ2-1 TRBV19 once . CASSFLLTGEAYNEQFF TGTGCCAGTAGTTTCCTCCTCACAGGGGAGGCCTACAATGAGCAGTTCTTC
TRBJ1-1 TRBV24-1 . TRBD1 CATSPPGQGETEAFF TGTGCCACCAGTCCGCCGGGACAGGGGGAAACTGAAGCTTTCTTT
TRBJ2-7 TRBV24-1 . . CATSDSALRGQYF TGTGCCACCAGTGACTCGGCCCTCCGAGGGCAGTACTTC
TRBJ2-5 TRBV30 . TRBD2 CAWTQVAGGETQYF TGTGCCTGGACCCAGGTAGCGGGCGGGGAGACCCAGTACTTC
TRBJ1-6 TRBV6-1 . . CASMAEASPLHF TGTGCCAGCATGGCTGAGGCGTCACCCCTCCACTTT
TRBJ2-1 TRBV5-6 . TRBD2 CASSFPKGLVHNEQFF TGTGCCAGCAGCTTTCCGAAGGGACTAGTCCACAATGAGCAGTTCTTC
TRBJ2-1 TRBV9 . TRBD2 CASSPGLAGVNEQFF TGTGCCAGCAGCCCTGGGCTAGCGGGGGTCAATGAGCAGTTCTTC
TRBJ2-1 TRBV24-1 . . CATSPDSSYNEQFF TGTGCCACCAGCCCGGACAGTTCCTACAATGAGCAGTTCTTC
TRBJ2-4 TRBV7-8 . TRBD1 CASSYGTDKNIQYF TGTGCCAGCAGCTACGGGACAGATAAAAACATTCAGTACTTC